This TCR beta chain comes out of a study of T cells after yellow fever vaccination. Germline V gene lookup returns CDR1 SGDLS and CDR2 YYNGEE. Trimming took off 0 bases at V and 6 bases at J, with 11 bases between the two ends. This CDR3 has 14 residues. UMIs and a universal primer site were added when TCR cDNA was made by 5'RACE template switching. TCRdb fed the 5' RACE reads into MiXCR, producing one record per CDR3 protein. The sample shows fewer than 400,000 distinct CDR3 sequences, over 5% of them seen only once. This clonotype was counted a few times. The antigen is unknown. Study-wide results and caveats: At 95% to 98% for CD4 and approximately 89% for CD8, most primary-vaccination clones showed up again after the booster.

The receptor was derived from a man aged 25-40 years who received the YFV17D yellow fever vaccine. The rearrangement uses TRBV9 and TRBJ2-3, with no clear D. The sample here was PBMCs, taken 5 days after the yellow fever booster vaccination. CDR3 coding DNA: TGTGCCAGCAGCGTAGCCCGAGTGGAGGATACGCAGTATTTT. It encodes CASSVARVEDTQYF.